These 5 T cell receptor beta chains originate from one sample sequenced in a study of cytomegalovirus exposure and HLA in healthy donors. The PCR was carried out with 60 Vbeta primers and 13 Jbeta primers. Method: immunoSEQ multiplex PCR; TCRdb's copy keeps in-frame clones and lacks some. The sample has 200,000 to 300,000 clones; around 80% are singletons. The sample taken for sequencing was PBMCs. Receptor source: a woman aged 40-49 years in good health and CMV-seropositive.

The chain recombines TRBV7-9 with TRBJ2-3; D remains unclear. The CDR3 has 13 residues. V was clipped by 7 bases and J by 1 base, with 9 bases between them. Germline CDR1 and CDR2: SEHNR and FQNEAQ (reference sequence). The DNA for the CDR3 is TGTGCCAGCAACCTCGCGGGCACAGATACGCAGTATTTT. Amino acid sequence: CASNLAGTDTQYF.

This clone was counted a few times. The V and J genes are TRBV30 and TRBJ1-4; 7 bases map to TRBD1. Germline-derived CDR1 and CDR2 are GTSNPN and SVGIG (reference sequence). With 0 bases clipped from V and 8 bases from J, the junction kept 9 bases outside the gene matches. There are 15 residues in the CDR3. CDR3 DNA sequence: TGTGCCTGGAGTGTCTATGGAGGGGGCCTCGAAAAACTGTTTTTT. Translated, it gives CAWSVYGGGLEKLFF.

The chain uses TRBV6-5 and TRBJ1-1; 9 bases agree with TRBD1. V lost 6 bases to trimming and J lost 11 bases; unmatched junction nucleotides: 16. The CDR3 runs to 15 residues. Germline CDR1 MNHEY, CDR2 SVGAGI. CDR3 coding DNA: TGTGCCAGCAGAGATGACAGGGGGGGAGGTTTTGGGGCTTTCTTT. It yields the protein CASRDDRGGGFGAFF.

The chain joins TRBV6-5 to TRBJ1-1; D ambiguous. Germline V gene data show CDR1 as MNHEY and CDR2 as SVGAGI. The CDR3 runs to 14 residues. V was cut by 0 bases and J by 1 base, with 6 bases left in between. The CDR3 DNA is TGTGCCAGCAGTTACTCATTACAGAACACTGAAGCTTTCTTT. Its translation: CASSYSLQNTEAFF.

This chain connects TRBV6-4 to TRBJ1-1, with 8 bases matching TRBD1. From germline, CDR1 is MRHNA and CDR2 SNTAGT. The CDR3 has 13 residues. V was pared by 7 bases and J by 7 bases, with 8 bases of the junction left unmatched. This chain's CDR3 is CASIPDRGGEAFF. The CDR3 region has the DNA TGTGCCAGCATCCCAGACAGGGGAGGTGAAGCTTTCTTT.